These 4 T cell receptor beta chains were sequenced from one sample in a study of glioma-infiltrating T cells after dendritic cell vaccination. Specified time point: after dendritic cell vaccination, including at tumor progression/relapse. Method: immunoSEQ multiplex PCR; TCRdb's copy keeps in-frame clones and lacks some. The table shows approximately 90,000 clones, with about 81% occurring only once. The source material was blood, sampled after dendritic cell vaccination. These receptors all stem from a human donor with glioblastoma.

The chain recombines TRBV28 with TRBJ1-1, with TRBD1 as a possible D gene (6 bases). Germline V CDR1 and CDR2: MDHEN, SYDVKM. This CDR3 is built from 11 residues. Between the trimmed V and J ends, which lost 3 bases and 8 bases, there was a span of 7 bases. The DNA for the CDR3 is TGTGCCAGCAGTTTCGGACAGGAAGCTTTCTTT. It translates to CASSFGQEAFF. Full variable domain (missing parts from reference TRBV28 and TRBJ1-1): DVKVTQSSRYLVKRTGEKVFLECVQDMDHENMFWYRQDPGLGLRLIYFSYDVKMKEKGDIPEGYSVSREKKERFSLILESASTNQTSMYLCASSFGQEAFFGQGTRLTVV.

The chain joins TRBV27 to TRBJ1-4; D gene uncertain. CDR1 and CDR2 from the germline V gene are MNHEY and SMNVEV (reference sequence). The CDR3 loop spans 17 amino acids. With 2 bases removed from V and 4 bases from J, the gap between germline ends came to 17 bases. The CDR3 DNA sequence: TGTGCCAGCAGTTTAATTGGACGCCCGGGAAATAATGAAAAACTGTTTTTT. It translates to CASSLIGRPGNNEKLFF.

V is TRBV21-1 and J is TRBJ2-5; TRBD1, as called in the table, went unchecked against the DNA. TRBV21-1 is labeled a pseudogene. This CDR3 has 17 residues. In nucleotides, the CDR3 is TGTGCCAGCAGCAAAGGGTACAAGGACAGTACTCAAGAGACCCAGTACTTC. Amino acid sequence: CASSKGYKDSTQETQYF.

V is TRBV7-8 and J is TRBJ2-3; D call uncertain. Germline assignment: CDR1 SGHVS and CDR2 FQNEAQ. This CDR3 has 12 amino acids. The ends were cut back, 5 bases at V and 5 bases at J, with 8 bases in the middle. The CDR3 is CASSPIEDTQYF. The CDR3, as DNA: TGTGCCAGCAGCCCTATCGAAGATACGCAGTATTTT.